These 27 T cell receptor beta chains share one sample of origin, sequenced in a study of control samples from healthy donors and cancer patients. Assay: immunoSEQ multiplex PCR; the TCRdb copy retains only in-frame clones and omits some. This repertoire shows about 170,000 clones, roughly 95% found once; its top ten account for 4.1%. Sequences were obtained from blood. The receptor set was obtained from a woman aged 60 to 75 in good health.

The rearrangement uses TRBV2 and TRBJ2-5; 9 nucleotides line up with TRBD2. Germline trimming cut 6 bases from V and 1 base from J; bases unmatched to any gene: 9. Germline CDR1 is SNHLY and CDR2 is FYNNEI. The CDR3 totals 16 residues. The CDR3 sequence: CASSLGLASPQETQYF. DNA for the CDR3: TGTGCCAGCAGCCTAGGACTAGCGAGTCCCCAAGAGACCCAGTACTTC.

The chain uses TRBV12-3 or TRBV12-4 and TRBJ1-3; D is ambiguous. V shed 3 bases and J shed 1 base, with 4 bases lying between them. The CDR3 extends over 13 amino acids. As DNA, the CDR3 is TGTGCCAGCAGTTTGAGGTCTGGAAACACCATATATTTT. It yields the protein CASSLRSGNTIYF.

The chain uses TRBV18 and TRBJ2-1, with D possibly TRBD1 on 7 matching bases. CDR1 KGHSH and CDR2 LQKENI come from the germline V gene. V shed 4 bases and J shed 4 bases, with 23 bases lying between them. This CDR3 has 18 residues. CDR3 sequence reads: CASSRVGTRGDPYNEQFF. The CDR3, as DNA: TGTGCCAGCTCACGGGTCGGGACCAGGGGGGACCCTTACAATGAGCAGTTCTTC.

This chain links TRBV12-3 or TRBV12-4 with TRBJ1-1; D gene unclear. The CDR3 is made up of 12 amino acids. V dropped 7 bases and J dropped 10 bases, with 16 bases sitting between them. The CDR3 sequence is CASTSNVRRAFF. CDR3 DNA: TGTGCCAGCACCTCGAACGTACGAAGAGCTTTCTTT.

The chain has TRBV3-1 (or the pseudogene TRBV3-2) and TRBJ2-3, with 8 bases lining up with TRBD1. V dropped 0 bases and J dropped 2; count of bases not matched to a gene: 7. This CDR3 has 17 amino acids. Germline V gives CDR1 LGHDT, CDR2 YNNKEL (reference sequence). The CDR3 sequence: CASSQEASGQATDTQYF. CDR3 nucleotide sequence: TGTGCCAGCAGCCAAGAGGCTTCGGGACAGGCCACAGATACGCAGTATTTT.

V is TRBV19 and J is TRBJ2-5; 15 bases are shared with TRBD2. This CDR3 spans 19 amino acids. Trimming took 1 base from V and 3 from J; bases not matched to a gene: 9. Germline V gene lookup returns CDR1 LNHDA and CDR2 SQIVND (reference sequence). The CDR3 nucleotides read TGTGCCAGTAGTATAGCCACCCACAGGACTAGCGGGGGGGAAGAGACCCAGTACTTC. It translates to CASSIATHRTSGGEETQYF.

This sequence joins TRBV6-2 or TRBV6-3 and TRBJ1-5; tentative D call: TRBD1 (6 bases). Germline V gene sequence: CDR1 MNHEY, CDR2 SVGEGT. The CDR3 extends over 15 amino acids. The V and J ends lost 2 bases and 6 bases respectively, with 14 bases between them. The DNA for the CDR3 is TGTGCCAGCAGTTACGACAGGTCAGGACTTCAGCCCCAGCATTTT. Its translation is CASSYDRSGLQPQHF.

In DNA, the CDR3 is TGTGCCAGCAGCTTAATACAGGGCCTCATCCCCTATGGCTACACCTTC. Residues: CASSLIQGLIPYGYTF. The chain carries TRBV7-9 and TRBJ1-2; D may be TRBD1 (6 bases). V lost 2 bases and J 4 bases, leaving 17 bases between the germline ends. This CDR3 comprises 16 residues. Per the germline V gene, CDR1 is SEHNR and CDR2 is FQNEAQ (reference sequence).

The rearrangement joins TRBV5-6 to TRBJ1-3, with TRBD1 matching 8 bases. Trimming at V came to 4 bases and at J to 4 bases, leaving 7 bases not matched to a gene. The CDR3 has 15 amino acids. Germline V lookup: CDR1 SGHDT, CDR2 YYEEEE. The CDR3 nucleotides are TGTGCCAGCAGCCTAGGACAGGGCCTCGGAAACACCATATATTTT. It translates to CASSLGQGLGNTIYF.

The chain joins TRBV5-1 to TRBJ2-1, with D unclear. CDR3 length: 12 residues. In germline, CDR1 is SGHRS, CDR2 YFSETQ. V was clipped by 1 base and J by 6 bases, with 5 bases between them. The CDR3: CASSLSVNEQFF. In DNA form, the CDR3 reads TGCGCCAGCAGCTTGTCGGTCAATGAGCAGTTCTTC.

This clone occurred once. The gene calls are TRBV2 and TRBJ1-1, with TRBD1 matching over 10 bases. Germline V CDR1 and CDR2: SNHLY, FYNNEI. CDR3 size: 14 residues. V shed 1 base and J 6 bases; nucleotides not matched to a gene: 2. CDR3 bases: TGTGCCAGCAGTGAAGGACAGGGGGCTGCTGAAGCTTTCTTT. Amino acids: CASSEGQGAAEAFF.

This CDR3 reads CASSSFSGTKSLSTDTQYF. The CDR3 nucleotides read TGCGCCAGCAGCTCTTTTTCCGGCACTAAGAGCTTGAGTACAGATACGCAGTATTTT. This chain links TRBV4-3 with TRBJ2-3; no reliable D call. V lost 5 bases, J lost 3 bases, and 27 bases lay in between. Germline CDR1 LGHNA, CDR2 YSLEER. The CDR3 extends over 19 amino acids.

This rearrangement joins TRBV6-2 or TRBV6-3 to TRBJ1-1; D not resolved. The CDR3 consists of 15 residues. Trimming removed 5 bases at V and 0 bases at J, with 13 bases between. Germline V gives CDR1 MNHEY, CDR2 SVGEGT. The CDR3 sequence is CASSLGWTVNTEAFF. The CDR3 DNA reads TGTGCCAGCAGTCTAGGTTGGACGGTGAACACTGAAGCTTTCTTT.

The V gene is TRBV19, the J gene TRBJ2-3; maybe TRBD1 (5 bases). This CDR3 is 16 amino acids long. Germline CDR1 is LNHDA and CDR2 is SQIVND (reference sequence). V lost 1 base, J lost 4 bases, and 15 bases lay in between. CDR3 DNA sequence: TGTGCCAGTAGTATAGCGGCAGGGAAGGGCCCAGATACGCAGTATTTT. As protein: CASSIAAGKGPDTQYF.

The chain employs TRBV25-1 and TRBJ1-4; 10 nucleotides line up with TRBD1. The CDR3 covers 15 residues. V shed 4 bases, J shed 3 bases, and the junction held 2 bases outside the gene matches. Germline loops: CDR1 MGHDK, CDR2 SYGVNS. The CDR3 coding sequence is TGTGCCAGCAGTGGGACAGGGGGGTCTAATGAAAAACTGTTTTTT. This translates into CASSGTGGSNEKLFF. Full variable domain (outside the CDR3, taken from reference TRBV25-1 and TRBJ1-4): EADIYQTPRYLVIGTGKKITLECSQTMGHDKMYWYQQDPGMELHLIHYSYGVNSTEKGDLSSESTVSRIRTEHFPLTLESARPSHTSQYLCASSGTGGSNEKLFFGSGTQLSVL.

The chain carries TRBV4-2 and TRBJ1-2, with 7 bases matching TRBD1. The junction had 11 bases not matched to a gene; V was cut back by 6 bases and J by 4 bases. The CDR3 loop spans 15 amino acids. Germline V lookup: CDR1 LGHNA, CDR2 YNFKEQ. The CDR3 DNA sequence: TGTGCCAGCAGTCACCGGGACAGAGCTTCCTATGGCTACACCTTC. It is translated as CASSHRDRASYGYTF.

CDR3: CASSYSSGDPDTQYF. The CDR3 DNA reads as TGTGCCAGCAGTTACTCAAGCGGGGACCCAGATACGCAGTATTTT. This sequence joins TRBV6-2 or TRBV6-3 and TRBJ2-3; 7 bases match TRBD2. This CDR3 contains 15 residues. CDR1 is MNHEY, CDR2 SVGEGT, per germline. V shed 0 bases, J shed 4 bases, and the junction held 4 bases outside the gene matches.

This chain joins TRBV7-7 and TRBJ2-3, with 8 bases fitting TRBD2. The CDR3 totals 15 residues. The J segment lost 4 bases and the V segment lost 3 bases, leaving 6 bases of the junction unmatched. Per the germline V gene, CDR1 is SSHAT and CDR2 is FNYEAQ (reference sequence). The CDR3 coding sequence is TGTGCCAGCAGCTTTAGAGCGGGGGCGGCAGATACGCAGTATTTT. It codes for CASSFRAGAADTQYF.

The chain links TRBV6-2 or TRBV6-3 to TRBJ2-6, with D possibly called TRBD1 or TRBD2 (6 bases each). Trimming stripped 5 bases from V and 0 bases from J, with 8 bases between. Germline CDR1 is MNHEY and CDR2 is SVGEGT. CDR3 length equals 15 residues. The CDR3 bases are TGTGCCAGCAGTAGGGGGGTCTCTGGGGCCAACGTCCTGACTTTC. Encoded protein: CASSRGVSGANVLTF.

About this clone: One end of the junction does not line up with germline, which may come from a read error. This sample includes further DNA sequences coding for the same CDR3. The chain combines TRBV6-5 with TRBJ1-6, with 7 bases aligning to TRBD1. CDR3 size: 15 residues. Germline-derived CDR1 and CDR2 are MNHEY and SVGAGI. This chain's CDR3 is CATLRSGTDNSPLHF. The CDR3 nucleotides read TGCGCCACTCTTCGGTCCGGGACAGACAATTCACCCCTCCACTTT.

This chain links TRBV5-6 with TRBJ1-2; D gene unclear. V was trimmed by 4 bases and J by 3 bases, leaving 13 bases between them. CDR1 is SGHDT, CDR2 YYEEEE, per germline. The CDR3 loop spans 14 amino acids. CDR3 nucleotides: TGTGCCAGCAGCATACCCGACGGGGACTATGGCTACACCTTC. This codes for CASSIPDGDYGYTF.

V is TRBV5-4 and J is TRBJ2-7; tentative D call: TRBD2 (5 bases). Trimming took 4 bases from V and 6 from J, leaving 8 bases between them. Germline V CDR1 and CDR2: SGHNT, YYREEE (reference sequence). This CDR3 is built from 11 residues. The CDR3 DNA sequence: TGTGCCAGCAGCCAGGACTTCGAGCAGTACTTC. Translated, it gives CASSQDFEQYF. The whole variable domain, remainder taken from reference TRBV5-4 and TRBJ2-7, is ETGVTQSPTHLIKTRGQQVTLRCSSQSGHNTVSWYQQALGQGPQFIFQYYREEENGRGNFPPRFSGLQFPNYSSELNVNALELDDSALYLCASSQDFEQYFGPGTRLTVT.

The CDR3 spells CASSPDPTGGYTF. The CDR3 DNA reads TGTGCCAGCAGCCCAGACCCGACGGGTGGCTACACCTTC. The V call is TRBV6-2 or TRBV6-3, the J call TRBJ1-2; D remains ambiguous. The ends were cut back, 6 bases at V and 7 bases at J, with 15 bases in the middle. Germline V CDR1 and CDR2: MNHEY, SVGEGT. The CDR3 is 13 residues long.

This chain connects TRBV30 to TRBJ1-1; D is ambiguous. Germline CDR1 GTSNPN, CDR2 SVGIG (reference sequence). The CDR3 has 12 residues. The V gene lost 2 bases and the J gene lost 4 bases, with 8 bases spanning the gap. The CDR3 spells CAWSTESTEAFF. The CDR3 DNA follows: TGTGCCTGGAGTACGGAGAGCACTGAAGCTTTCTTT.

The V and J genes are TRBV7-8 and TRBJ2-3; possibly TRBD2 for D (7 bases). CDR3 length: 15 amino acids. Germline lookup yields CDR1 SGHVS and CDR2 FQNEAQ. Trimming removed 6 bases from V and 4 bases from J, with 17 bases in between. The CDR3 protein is CASRSLEGGADTQYF. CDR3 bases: TGTGCCAGCAGGTCTCTTGAGGGGGGGGCAGATACGCAGTATTTT.

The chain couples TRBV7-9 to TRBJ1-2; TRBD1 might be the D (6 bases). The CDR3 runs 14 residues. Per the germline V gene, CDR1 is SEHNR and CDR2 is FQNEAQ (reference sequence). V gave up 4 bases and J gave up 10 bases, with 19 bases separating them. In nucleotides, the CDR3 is TGTGCCAGCAGCTCGGGTGGGACACCAGGCCTCTACACCTTC. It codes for CASSSGGTPGLYTF.

CDR3 DNA: TGTGCCAGCAGTCGGACAGGTCAAGAGACCCAGTACTTC. Its protein is CASSRTGQETQYF. The chain has TRBV6-2 or TRBV6-3 and TRBJ2-5, with 7 bases that match TRBD1. J was trimmed by 2 bases and V by 5 bases; bases with no gene match: 2. Germline-derived CDR1 and CDR2 are MNHEY and SVGEGT. The CDR3 covers 13 residues.